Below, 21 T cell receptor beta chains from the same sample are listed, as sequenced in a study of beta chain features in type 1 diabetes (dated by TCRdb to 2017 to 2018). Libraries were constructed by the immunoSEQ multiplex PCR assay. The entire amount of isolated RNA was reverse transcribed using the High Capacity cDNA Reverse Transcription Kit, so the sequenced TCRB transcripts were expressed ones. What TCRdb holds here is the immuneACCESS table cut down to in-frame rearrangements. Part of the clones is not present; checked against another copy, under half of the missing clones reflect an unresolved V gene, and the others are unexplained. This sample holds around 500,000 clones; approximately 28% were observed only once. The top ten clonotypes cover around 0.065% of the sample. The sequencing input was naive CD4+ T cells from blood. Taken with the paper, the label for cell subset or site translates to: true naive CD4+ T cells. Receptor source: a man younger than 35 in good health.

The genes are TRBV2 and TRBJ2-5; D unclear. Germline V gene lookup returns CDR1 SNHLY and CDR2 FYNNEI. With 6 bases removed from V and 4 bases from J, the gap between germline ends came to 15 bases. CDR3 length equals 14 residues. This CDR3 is CASRERVGRETQYF. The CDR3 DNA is TGTGCCAGCAGGGAACGCGTGGGTCGAGAGACCCAGTACTTC.

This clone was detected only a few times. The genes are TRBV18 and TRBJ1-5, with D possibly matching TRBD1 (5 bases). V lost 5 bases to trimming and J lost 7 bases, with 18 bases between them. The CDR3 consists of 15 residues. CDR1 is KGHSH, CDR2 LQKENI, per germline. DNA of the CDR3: TGTGCCAGCTCATTTAAAGGTGACGGGGGGCAGCCCCAGCATTTT. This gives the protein CASSFKGDGGQPQHF.

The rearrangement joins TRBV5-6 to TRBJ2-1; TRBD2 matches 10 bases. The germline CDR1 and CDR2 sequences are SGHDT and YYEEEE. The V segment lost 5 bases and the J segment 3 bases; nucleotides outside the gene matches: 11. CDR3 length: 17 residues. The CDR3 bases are TGTGCCAGCAGTTCTGTTACTAGCGGGACTCTCTACAATGAGCAGTTCTTC. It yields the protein CASSSVTSGTLYNEQFF.

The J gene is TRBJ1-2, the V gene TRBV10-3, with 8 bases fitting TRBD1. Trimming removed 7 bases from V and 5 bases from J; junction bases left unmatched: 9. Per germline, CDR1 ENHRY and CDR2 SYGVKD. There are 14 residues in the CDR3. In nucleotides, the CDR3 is TGTGCCATCACGACAGGGGAGTTATTTTATGGCTACACCTTC. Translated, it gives CAITTGELFYGYTF.

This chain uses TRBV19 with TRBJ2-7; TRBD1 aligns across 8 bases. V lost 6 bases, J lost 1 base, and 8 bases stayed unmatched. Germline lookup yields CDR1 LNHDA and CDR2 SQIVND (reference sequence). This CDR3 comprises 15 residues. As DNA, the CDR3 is TGTGCCAGTAGATCAGGGGGCGCGAGTTCCTACGAGCAGTACTTC. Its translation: CASRSGGASSYEQYF.

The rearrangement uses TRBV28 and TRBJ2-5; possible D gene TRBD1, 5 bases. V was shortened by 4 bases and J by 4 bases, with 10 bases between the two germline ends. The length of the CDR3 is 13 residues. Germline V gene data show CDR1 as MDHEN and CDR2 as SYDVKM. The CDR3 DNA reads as TGTGCCAGCAGTTCCCCAGGGATAGAGACCCAGTACTTC. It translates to CASSSPGIETQYF.

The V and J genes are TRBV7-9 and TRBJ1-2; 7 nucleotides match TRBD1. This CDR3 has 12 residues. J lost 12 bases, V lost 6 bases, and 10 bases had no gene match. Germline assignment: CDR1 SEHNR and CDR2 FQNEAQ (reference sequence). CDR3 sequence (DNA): TGTGCCAGCAGTCTACACGACAGGGAACACACCTTC. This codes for CASSLHDREHTF.

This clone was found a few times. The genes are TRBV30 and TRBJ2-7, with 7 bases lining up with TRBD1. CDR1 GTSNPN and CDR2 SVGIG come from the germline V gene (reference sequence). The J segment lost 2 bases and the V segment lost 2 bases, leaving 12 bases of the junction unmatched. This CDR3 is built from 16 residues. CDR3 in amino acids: CAWSYSRDRPTYEQYF. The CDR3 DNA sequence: TGTGCCTGGAGTTACTCCCGGGACAGACCCACCTACGAGCAGTACTTC.

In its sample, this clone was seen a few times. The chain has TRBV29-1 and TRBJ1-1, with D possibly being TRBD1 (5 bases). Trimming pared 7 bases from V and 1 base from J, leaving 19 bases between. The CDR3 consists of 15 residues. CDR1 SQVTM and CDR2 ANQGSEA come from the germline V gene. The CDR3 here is CSADYPRQPNTEAFF. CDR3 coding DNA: TGCAGCGCTGACTACCCGAGACAGCCGAACACTGAAGCTTTCTTT.

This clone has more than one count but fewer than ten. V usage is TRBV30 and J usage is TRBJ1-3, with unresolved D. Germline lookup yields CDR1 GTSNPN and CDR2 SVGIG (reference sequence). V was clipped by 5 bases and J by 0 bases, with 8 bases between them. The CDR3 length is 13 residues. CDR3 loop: CAWVDLSGNTIYF. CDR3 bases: TGTGCCTGGGTGGACCTCTCTGGAAACACCATATATTTT.

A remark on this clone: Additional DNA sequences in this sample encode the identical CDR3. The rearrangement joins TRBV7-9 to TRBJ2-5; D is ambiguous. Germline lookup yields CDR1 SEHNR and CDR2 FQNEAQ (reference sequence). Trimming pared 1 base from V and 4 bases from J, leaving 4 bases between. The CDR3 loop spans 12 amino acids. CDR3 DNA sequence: TGTGCCAGCAGCTTAGGTTTAGAGACCCAGTACTTC. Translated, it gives CASSLGLETQYF.

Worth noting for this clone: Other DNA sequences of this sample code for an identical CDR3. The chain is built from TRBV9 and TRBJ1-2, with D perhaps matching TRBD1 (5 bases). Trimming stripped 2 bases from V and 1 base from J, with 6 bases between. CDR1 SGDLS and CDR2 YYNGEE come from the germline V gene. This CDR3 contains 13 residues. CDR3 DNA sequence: TGTGCCAGCAGCGTCGACAGTAACTATGGCTACACCTTC. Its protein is CASSVDSNYGYTF.

The DNA for the CDR3 is TGTGCCAGCAGTTCCGGGACAGCGCGCTACGAGCAGTACTTC. This translates into CASSSGTARYEQYF. The chain couples TRBV28 to TRBJ2-7; 7 bases map to TRBD1. Germline V lookup: CDR1 MDHEN, CDR2 SYDVKM. The CDR3 is 14 amino acids. V lost 4 bases to trimming and J lost 3 bases; unmatched junction nucleotides: 6. The complete variable domain, with remaining parts taken from reference TRBV28 and TRBJ2-7, reads DVKVTQSSRYLVKRTGEKVFLECVQDMDHENMFWYRQDPGLGLRLIYFSYDVKMKEKGDIPEGYSVSREKKERFSLILESASTNQTSMYLCASSSGTARYEQYFGPGTRLTVT.

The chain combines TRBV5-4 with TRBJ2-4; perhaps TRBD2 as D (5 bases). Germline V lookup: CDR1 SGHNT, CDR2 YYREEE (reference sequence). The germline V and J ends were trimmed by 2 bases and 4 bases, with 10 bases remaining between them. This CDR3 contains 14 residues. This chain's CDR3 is CASSFPGSKNIQYF. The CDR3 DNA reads TGTGCCAGCAGCTTTCCGGGATCTAAAAACATTCAGTACTTC. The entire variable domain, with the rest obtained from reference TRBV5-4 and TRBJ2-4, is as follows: ETGVTQSPTHLIKTRGQQVTLRCSSQSGHNTVSWYQQALGQGPQFIFQYYREEENGRGNFPPRFSGLQFPNYSSELNVNALELDDSALYLCASSFPGSKNIQYFGAGTRLSVL.

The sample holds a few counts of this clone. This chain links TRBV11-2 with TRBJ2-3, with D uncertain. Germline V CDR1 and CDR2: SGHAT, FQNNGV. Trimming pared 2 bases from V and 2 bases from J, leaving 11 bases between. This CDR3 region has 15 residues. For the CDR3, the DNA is TGTGCCAGCAGCTTACCTCTGGCGGCCACAGATACGCAGTATTTT. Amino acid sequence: CASSLPLAATDTQYF.

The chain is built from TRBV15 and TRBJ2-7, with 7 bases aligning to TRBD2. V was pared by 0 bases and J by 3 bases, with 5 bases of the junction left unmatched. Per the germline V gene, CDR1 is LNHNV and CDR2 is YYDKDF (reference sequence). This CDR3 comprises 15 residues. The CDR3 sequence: CATSRDPSGRYEQYF. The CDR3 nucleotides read TGTGCCACCAGCAGAGATCCTAGCGGCCGCTACGAGCAGTACTTC.

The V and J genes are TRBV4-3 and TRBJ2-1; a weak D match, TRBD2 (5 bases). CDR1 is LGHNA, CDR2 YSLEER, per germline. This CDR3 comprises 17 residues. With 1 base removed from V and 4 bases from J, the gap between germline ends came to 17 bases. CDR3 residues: CASSQGRELSSYNEQFF. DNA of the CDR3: TGCGCCAGCAGCCAAGGAAGGGAGCTCTCCAGTTACAATGAGCAGTTCTTC.

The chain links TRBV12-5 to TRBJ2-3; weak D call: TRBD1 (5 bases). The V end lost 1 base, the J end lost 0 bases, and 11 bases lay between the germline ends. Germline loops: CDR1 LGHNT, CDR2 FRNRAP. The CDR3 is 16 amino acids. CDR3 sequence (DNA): TGTGCTAGTGGTTTGGATAGGGGTCTTAGCACAGATACGCAGTATTTT. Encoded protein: CASGLDRGLSTDTQYF.

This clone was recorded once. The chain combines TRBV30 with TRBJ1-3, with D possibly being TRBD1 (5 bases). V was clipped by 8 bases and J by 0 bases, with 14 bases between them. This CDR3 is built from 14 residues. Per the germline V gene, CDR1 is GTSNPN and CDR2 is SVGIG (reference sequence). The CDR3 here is CARTRQGSGNTIYF. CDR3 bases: TGTGCCCGGACTCGGCAGGGCTCTGGAAACACCATATATTTT.

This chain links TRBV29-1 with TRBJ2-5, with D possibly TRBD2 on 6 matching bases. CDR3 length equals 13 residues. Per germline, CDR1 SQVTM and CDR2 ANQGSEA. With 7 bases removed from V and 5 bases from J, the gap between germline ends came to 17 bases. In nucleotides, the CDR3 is TGCAGCGCAGGCAGGGAAGGAGGGGAGACCCAGTACTTC. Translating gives CSAGREGGETQYF.

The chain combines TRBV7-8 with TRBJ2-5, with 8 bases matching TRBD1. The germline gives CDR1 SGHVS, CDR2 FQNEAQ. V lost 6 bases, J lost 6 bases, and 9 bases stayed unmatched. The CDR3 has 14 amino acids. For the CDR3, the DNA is TGTGCCAGCAGGCCTGTGCAGGGGGCGAAGACCCAGTACTTC. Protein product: CASRPVQGAKTQYF.